This passage covers 3 T cell receptor beta chains from one sample sequenced in a study of T cells in women clearing cervical HPV infection. Profiling relied on immunoSEQ multiplex PCR, and the TCRdb table lists in-frame clones only, not all of them. The sample includes approximately 33,000 clones. The specimen sequenced was blood buffy coat. The receptors shown here come from a woman aged 18-70 years with a cervical HPV16 infection that either progressed to CIN3+ or cleared (not recorded which).

Concerning this clone: The read ends 3 residues before the CDR3 terminus; that terminus is restored from the germline J gene. The V call is TRBV5-1, the J call TRBJ1-1, with D uncertain. Germline V gives CDR1 SGHRS, CDR2 YFSETQ. The CDR3 loop spans 14 amino acids. V was pared by 1 base and J by 0 bases, with 7 bases between. This chain's CDR3 is CASSLTVVNTEAFF. Incomplete CDR3 DNA: TGCGCCAGCAGCTTGACAGTGGTGAACACTGAA.

For this clone: The read ends 3 residues early relative to the CDR3; the germline J gene fills the gap. The chain recombines TRBV20-1 with TRBJ2-5; TRBD2 matches at 13 bases. Germline V CDR1 and CDR2: DFQATT, SNEGSKA (reference sequence). V lost 5 bases and J lost 1; bases outside the gene matches: 7. The CDR3 length is 16 residues. CDR3: CSAGAGTSGTQETQYF. Incomplete CDR3 DNA: TGCAGTGCTGGCGCCGGGACTAGCGGGACCCAAGAGACC.

On this clone: With the read ending 3 residues before the CDR3 end, the germline J gene is used to fill in that end. The rearrangement uses TRBV6-2 or TRBV6-3 and TRBJ1-1; 8 bases are shared with TRBD1. Germline CDR1 MNHEY, CDR2 SVGEGT. The V gene end was trimmed by 6 bases and the J gene end by 1 base; junction bases not matched to a gene: 10. This CDR3 is built from 16 residues. CDR3 amino acids: CASRDRGAGENTEAFF. The CDR3 bases that were read are TGTGCCAGCAGAGACAGGGGTGCAGGAGAGAACACTGAA.